Only one count was recorded for the clone carrying this TCR beta chain. This CDR3 is built from 14 residues. The ends were cut back, 1 base at V and 8 bases at J, with 14 bases in the middle. Per germline, CDR1 LGHDT and CDR2 YNNKEL (reference sequence). This sample is drawn from a study of blood T cell repertoires in COVID-19. How the authors handled the data: Estimated nucleated cell counts came from reference gene primer amplification. Repertoires were generated with immunoSEQ multiplex PCR, while TCRdb's copy carries only in-frame clones and drops some. The V and J calls and the clone size are those of that table, but D and trimming were determined from the DNA. The sample lists 90,000 to 120,000 clones, approximately 89% occurring once.

This TCR came from a man aged 45 to 65 with active or convalescent COVID-19. This chain links TRBV3-1 (or the pseudogene TRBV3-2) with TRBJ1-2, with D tentatively TRBD1 (6 bases). Sequences were obtained from peripheral blood. The CDR3: CASSQVNRAGGYTF. Here the CDR3 DNA reads TGTGCCAGCAGCCAAGTTAACAGGGCAGGCGGCTACACCTTC.